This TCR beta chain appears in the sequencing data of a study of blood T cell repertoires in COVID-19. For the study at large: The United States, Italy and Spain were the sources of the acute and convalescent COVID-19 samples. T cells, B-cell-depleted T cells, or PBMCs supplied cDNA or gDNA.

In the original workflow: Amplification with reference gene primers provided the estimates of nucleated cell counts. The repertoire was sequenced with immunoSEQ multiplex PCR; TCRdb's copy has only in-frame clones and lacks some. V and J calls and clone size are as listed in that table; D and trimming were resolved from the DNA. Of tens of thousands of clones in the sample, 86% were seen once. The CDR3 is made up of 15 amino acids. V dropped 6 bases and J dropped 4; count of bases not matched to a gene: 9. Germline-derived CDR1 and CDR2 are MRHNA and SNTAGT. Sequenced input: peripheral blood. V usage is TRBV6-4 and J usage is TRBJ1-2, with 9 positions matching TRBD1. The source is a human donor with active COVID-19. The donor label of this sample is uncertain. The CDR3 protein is CASRRQGGVSYGYTF. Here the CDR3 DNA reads TGTGCCAGCAGAAGACAGGGGGGTGTCAGCTATGGCTACACCTTC.